This entry features one T cell receptor (beta chain) sequence. Its antigen remains unknown. Between the trimmed V and J ends, which lost 5 bases and 0 bases, there was a span of 14 bases. The CDR3 length is 17 residues. CDR1 and CDR2 (germline): SEHNR, FQNEAQ (reference sequence). The repertoire was sequenced with immunoSEQ multiplex PCR; TCRdb's copy has only in-frame clones and lacks some. The sample holds approximately 68,000 clones, 80% seen once. This entry is derived from a study of T cell clones after liver transplantation. Study as a whole: Timepoints were pre-transplant, pre-withdrawal, and after withdrawal was completed or failed.

Notes on the study in general: Post-transplant, graft-donor-reactive CD4 TCRbeta sequences in blood dropped significantly in 5 of 8 subjects.

The TCR originated in a human donor who received a liver transplant. This chain joins TRBV7-9 and TRBJ2-6; possibly TRBD1 for D (6 bases). The source material was CD4+ T cells from blood, sampled before liver transplant. CDR3 nucleotides: TGTGCCAGCAGCGCCGTCGGGACAATCTCTGGGGCCAACGTCCTGACTTTC. Residues: CASSAVGTISGANVLTF. Full variable domain (rest looked up from reference TRBV7-9 and TRBJ2-6): DTGVSQNPRHKITKRGQNVTFRCDPISEHNRLYWYRQTLGQGPEFLTYFQNEAQLEKSRLLSDRFSAERPKGSFSTLEIQRTEQGDSAMYLCASSAVGTISGANVLTFGAGSRLTVL.